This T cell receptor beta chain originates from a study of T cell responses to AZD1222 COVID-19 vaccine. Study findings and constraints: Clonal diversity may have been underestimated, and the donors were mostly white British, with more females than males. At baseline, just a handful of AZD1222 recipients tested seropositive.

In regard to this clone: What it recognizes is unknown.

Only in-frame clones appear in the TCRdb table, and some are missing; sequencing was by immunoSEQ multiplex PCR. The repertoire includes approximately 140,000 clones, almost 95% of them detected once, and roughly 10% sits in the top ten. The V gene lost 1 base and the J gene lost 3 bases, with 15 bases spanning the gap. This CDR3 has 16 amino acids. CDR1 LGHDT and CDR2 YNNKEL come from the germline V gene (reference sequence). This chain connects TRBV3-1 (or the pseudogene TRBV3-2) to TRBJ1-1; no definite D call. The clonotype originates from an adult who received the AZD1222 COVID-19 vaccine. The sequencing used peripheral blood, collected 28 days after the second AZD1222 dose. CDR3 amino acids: CASSQGYGVLDTEAFF. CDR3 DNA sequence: TGTGCCAGCAGCCAAGGGTACGGGGTGTTGGACACTGAAGCTTTCTTT.